The clone carrying this T cell receptor beta chain is a singleton in its sample. This entry comes from a study of blood T cell repertoires in COVID-19. Study background: Acute and convalescent COVID-19 samples came from the United States, Italy and Spain. From T cells, B-cell-depleted T cells, or PBMCs came the material, which was cDNA or gDNA.

In Seattle, patients joined the study during active infection and were tracked longitudinally. V was trimmed by 11 bases and J by 2 bases, leaving 17 bases between them. Germline values: CDR1 KGHDR, CDR2 SFDVKD. The CDR3 has 14 amino acids. Authors' methods: Estimates of nucleated cell counts were drawn from the amplification of reference gene primers. Assay: immunoSEQ multiplex PCR; the TCRdb copy retains only in-frame clones and omits some. V and J calls and clone size are those listed in that table; D and trimming were worked out from the DNA. Among 300,000 to 450,000 clones listed, 80% to 90% were seen once.

This chain connects TRBV24-1 to TRBJ2-5, with D tentatively TRBD2 (6 bases). Sequenced sample: peripheral blood. This sequence originates from a young woman with COVID-19, enrolled during active disease. The CDR3 DNA is TGTGCCATGCGGTTTAGCGGCCTGCAAGAGACCCAGTACTTC. It specifies CAMRFSGLQETQYF.